This TCR beta chain is from a study of T cell responses to AZD1222 COVID-19 vaccine. Whole-study results and caveats: A mostly white British donor set with more females was recruited, and clonal diversity was possibly underestimated.

Comments on this clone: Its target is not known.

The repertoire was sequenced with immunoSEQ multiplex PCR; TCRdb's copy has only in-frame clones and lacks some. The sample shows some 100,000 clones, roughly 87% of them seen only once. The CDR3 totals 11 residues. Germline values: CDR1 MDHEN, CDR2 SYDVKM. V was clipped by 5 bases and J by 9 bases, with 8 bases between them. This sample comprised peripheral blood, obtained on day 0 of AZD1222 vaccination. This TCR derives from an adult in good health. The rearrangement links TRBV28 to TRBJ1-5, with D hard to call. CDR3: CASSPIGPQHF. CDR3 nucleotides: TGTGCCAGCAGTCCCATAGGGCCCCAGCATTTT.